The 19 T cell receptor beta chains listed next were all sequenced from one sample in a study of T cells in Graves' hyperthyroidism and ophthalmopathy. RNA transcripts provided the source from which TCR beta CDR3 regions were amplified. The HTBI primer set was used in a first-round RT-PCR of the TCR CDR3. One entry per CDR3 protein, called by TCRdb with MiXCR from the multiplex PCR reads. The profile shows under 350,000 distinct CDR3 sequences, approximately 18% of them singletons. The specimen sequenced was blood. These receptor sequences come from a woman between 50 and 59 years old with Graves' hyperthyroidism.

The chain carries TRBV12-5 and TRBJ1-1; a weak D match, TRBD1 (6 bases). Trimming cost V 4 bases and J 5 bases, with 11 bases left between them. Germline lookup yields CDR1 LGHNT and CDR2 FRNRAP. The CDR3 spans 13 residues. This CDR3 reads CASGWEGVTEAFF. The CDR3 DNA reads as TGTGCTAGTGGTTGGGAGGGGGTGACTGAAGCTTTCTTT.

This chain uses TRBV7-2 with TRBJ2-5; TRBD1 matches 7 bases. Germline V gene lookup returns CDR1 SGHTA and CDR2 FQGNSA. V shed 2 bases and J 5 bases; nucleotides not matched to a gene: 11. The CDR3 loop spans 16 amino acids. The CDR3 DNA follows: TGTGCCAGCAGCTTAATGTACGACAGGGTCGGGGAGACCCAGTACTTC. Amino acid sequence: CASSLMYDRVGETQYF.

This clonotype was detected only a few times. The chain is built from TRBV30 and TRBJ1-3; D not certain. In germline, CDR1 is GTSNPN, CDR2 SVGIG (reference sequence). The V gene lost 2 bases and the J gene lost 0 bases, with 11 bases spanning the gap. This CDR3 is built from 15 residues. The CDR3 DNA reads TGTGCCTGGAGTCCCCCGCAGAGCTCTGGAAACACCATATATTTT. The encoded protein is CAWSPPQSSGNTIYF.

The chain employs TRBV12-3 or TRBV12-4 and TRBJ2-1; 7 bases are a match to TRBD1. J was trimmed by 5 bases and V by 3 bases; bases with no gene match: 7. The CDR3 extends over 15 amino acids. In DNA form, the CDR3 reads TGTGCCAGCAGTTTTACGGGACAGACTAACAATGAGCAGTTCTTC. It translates to CASSFTGQTNNEQFF.

V and J are TRBV20-1 and TRBJ2-7; the match to TRBD1 covers 10 bases. There are 16 residues in the CDR3. The germline V gene has CDR1 DFQATT and CDR2 SNEGSKA (reference sequence). The junction had 10 bases not matched to a gene; V was cut back by 1 base and J by 4 bases. CDR3 coding DNA: TGCAGTGCTAGAGGCGGGACTGACAGGGGGCTGTACGAGCAGTACTTC. The encoded protein is CSARGGTDRGLYEQYF.

The chain combines TRBV14 with TRBJ2-3; 8 positions match TRBD2. The CDR3 has 16 residues. CDR1 is SGHDN, CDR2 FVKESK, per germline. J gave up 4 bases and V 2 bases, and 8 bases lay outside the gene matches. The CDR3 region is CASSQLFSGKSDTQYF. The CDR3 nucleotides are TGTGCCAGCAGCCAACTGTTTAGCGGGAAATCAGATACGCAGTATTTT.

In this sample, this clonotype turned up a few times. The CDR3 spells CASSVGGIGSTEAFF. CDR3 in DNA: TGTGCCAGCAGCGTAGGCGGGATTGGAAGCACTGAAGCTTTCTTT. The rearrangement uses TRBV9 and TRBJ1-1; D unclear. Trimming removed 0 bases from V and 4 bases from J, with 13 bases in between. Germline assignment: CDR1 SGDLS and CDR2 YYNGEE. The CDR3 spans 15 residues.

This clonotype was detected only a few times. The chain has TRBV10-2 and TRBJ1-1; D call uncertain. The CDR3 contains 12 residues. Per the germline V gene, CDR1 is WSHSY and CDR2 is SAAADI. V lost 8 bases and J lost 5, with 12 bases in between. The CDR3 is CASSVGETEAFF. CDR3 in DNA: TGCGCCAGCTCAGTGGGTGAGACTGAAGCTTTCTTT.

This clonotype has a count of ten or more. The chain has TRBV28 and TRBJ2-5; D may be TRBD2 (5 bases). The CDR3 spans 15 residues. Germline V CDR1 and CDR2: MDHEN, SYDVKM. Trimming shortened V by 1 base and J by 7 bases, and 16 bases separated the two germline ends. As DNA, the CDR3 is TGTGCCAGCAGTTTATCCCCCAGCGGTGAGGGGACCCAGTACTTC. This gives the protein CASSLSPSGEGTQYF.

This clonotype has at least ten counts. V gene TRBV20-1 combines with J gene TRBJ2-2; 11 bases map to TRBD2. The germline V gene encodes CDR1 DFQATT and CDR2 SNEGSKA (reference sequence). CDR3 length: 16 residues. J gave up 5 bases and V 3 bases, and 8 bases lay outside the gene matches. This chain's CDR3 is CSASGLAGGVTGELFF. The DNA of the CDR3 is TGCAGTGCTAGTGGGCTAGCGGGAGGAGTGACCGGGGAGCTGTTTTTT.

The gene calls are TRBV20-1 and TRBJ1-1, with D perhaps matching TRBD1 (5 bases). This CDR3 has 14 residues. The ends were cut back, 1 base at V and 4 bases at J, with 13 bases in the middle. The V gene's germline CDR1 is DFQATT and CDR2 SNEGSKA (reference sequence). The CDR3 loop reads CSARAQGKLTEAFF. The CDR3 DNA follows: TGCAGTGCTAGAGCTCAGGGAAAACTCACTGAAGCTTTCTTT.

This clonotype was counted only a few times. This chain uses TRBV27 with TRBJ2-7, with D possibly TRBD2 on 6 matching bases. The CDR3 length is 14 residues. CDR1 MNHEY and CDR2 SMNVEV come from the germline V gene (reference sequence). The V and J ends lost 6 bases and 3 bases respectively, with 15 bases between them. This chain's CDR3 is CASSFFMGGYEQYF. CDR3 nucleotides: TGTGCCAGCAGCTTTTTCATGGGGGGCTACGAGCAGTACTTC.

This clonotype was seen repeatedly, ten times or more. The rearrangement links TRBV28 to TRBJ1-5; weak D call: TRBD1 (6 bases). Germline V gene lookup returns CDR1 MDHEN and CDR2 SYDVKM. The CDR3 consists of 12 residues. V dropped 7 bases and J dropped 5 bases, with 9 bases sitting between them. The CDR3 bases are TGTGCCAGCAACAGGGTGCATCAGCCCCAGCATTTT. Translation gives CASNRVHQPQHF.

J is TRBJ2-4 and V is TRBV7-9, with no clear D. V lost 1 base, J lost 3 bases, and 10 bases lay in between. The CDR3 loop spans 15 amino acids. CDR1 SEHNR and CDR2 FQNEAQ come from the germline V gene (reference sequence). Written as DNA, the CDR3 is TGTGCCAGCAGCTTAGGGTCCCTAGGCAAAAACATTCAGTACTTC. Translation gives CASSLGSLGKNIQYF. Full variable domain (rest looked up from reference TRBV7-9 and TRBJ2-4): DTGVSQNPRHKITKRGQNVTFRCDPISEHNRLYWYRQTLGQGPEFLTYFQNEAQLEKSRLLSDRFSAERPKGSFSTLEIQRTEQGDSAMYLCASSLGSLGKNIQYFGAGTRLSVL.

This chain uses TRBV11-2 with TRBJ1-6, with no clear D. The CDR3 contains 13 residues. CDR1 and CDR2 from the germline V gene are SGHAT and FQNNGV. V lost 5 bases, J lost 10 bases, and 12 bases lay in between. CDR3 in amino acids: CASSIVPISPLHF. Here the CDR3 DNA reads TGTGCCAGCAGCATAGTACCCATATCACCCCTCCACTTT.

In its sample, this clonotype was seen many times. This chain connects TRBV27 to TRBJ2-5, with 9 bases that match TRBD1. CDR3 length: 18 amino acids. Germline loops: CDR1 MNHEY, CDR2 SMNVEV (reference sequence). With V trimmed by 5 bases and J by 3 bases, 16 bases remained unmatched. CDR3 loop: CASSITSPGTGLEETQYF. Written as DNA, the CDR3 is TGTGCCAGCAGTATAACGTCTCCCGGGACAGGGCTGGAAGAGACCCAGTACTTC.

A few counts support this clonotype. The rearrangement links TRBV7-9 to TRBJ1-2; 7 bases are shared with TRBD1. With V trimmed by 6 bases and J by 5 bases, 6 bases remained unmatched. Germline V gene sequence: CDR1 SEHNR, CDR2 FQNEAQ (reference sequence). This CDR3 has 13 residues. The CDR3 reads CASRPDREYGYTF. The CDR3 DNA reads TGTGCCAGCAGACCCGACAGGGAGTATGGCTACACCTTC.

The J gene is TRBJ1-3, the V gene TRBV5-1, with TRBD1 as a possible D gene (5 bases). Deletions cut 4 bases from V and 3 bases from J, with 14 bases between. Germline CDR1 is SGHRS and CDR2 is YFSETQ. The CDR3 sequence is 15 residues long. For the CDR3, the DNA is TGCGCCAGCAGCCTCCACGGGGACCTTGGAAACACCATATATTTT. This sequence encodes CASSLHGDLGNTIYF.

This clonotype has a count of ten or more. The chain joins TRBV6-5 to TRBJ2-7; TRBD1 matches 8 bases. Trimming cost V 3 bases and J 1 base; bases outside gene matches: 8. The CDR3 is 16 amino acids. CDR1 is MNHEY, CDR2 SVGAGI, per germline. In DNA, the CDR3 is TGTGCCAGCAGTTATCGACAGGGGATAAGGTCCTACGAGCAGTACGTC. Residues: CASSYRQGIRSYEQYV.